One TCR beta chain is described in this entry. Its antigen is not known. Coverage ceases 3 residues before the CDR3 finishes, and the germline J gene fills in the end. The entry originates in a study of T cells in women clearing cervical HPV infection. Study-level results: Controls had more TRBV6-7 (approximately 0.16%) than cases (around 0.11%). A classifier using richness and V gene abundances reached an AUC of under 0.9.

Some clones are missing from TCRdb's copy, which holds only in-frame ones; the method was immunoSEQ multiplex PCR. The sample totals about 24,000 clones; its top ten clones hold more than 6.5%. This CDR3 is built from 15 residues. The V and J ends lost 1 base and 7 bases respectively, with 14 bases between them. CDR1 MNHNS and CDR2 SASEGT come from the germline V gene. The sequencing sample was made of blood buffy coat. The rearrangement links TRBV6-1 to TRBJ1-5; maybe TRBD1 (5 bases). The receptor was derived from a woman between 18 and 75 years old with a cervical HPV16 infection that either progressed to CIN3+ or cleared (not recorded which). The CDR3 bases that were read are TGTGCCAGCAGTGAAGTGGGACGGCGGGGACAGCCC. Translating it yields CASSEVGRRGQP. The whole CDR3 sequence reads CASSEVGRRGQPQHF.